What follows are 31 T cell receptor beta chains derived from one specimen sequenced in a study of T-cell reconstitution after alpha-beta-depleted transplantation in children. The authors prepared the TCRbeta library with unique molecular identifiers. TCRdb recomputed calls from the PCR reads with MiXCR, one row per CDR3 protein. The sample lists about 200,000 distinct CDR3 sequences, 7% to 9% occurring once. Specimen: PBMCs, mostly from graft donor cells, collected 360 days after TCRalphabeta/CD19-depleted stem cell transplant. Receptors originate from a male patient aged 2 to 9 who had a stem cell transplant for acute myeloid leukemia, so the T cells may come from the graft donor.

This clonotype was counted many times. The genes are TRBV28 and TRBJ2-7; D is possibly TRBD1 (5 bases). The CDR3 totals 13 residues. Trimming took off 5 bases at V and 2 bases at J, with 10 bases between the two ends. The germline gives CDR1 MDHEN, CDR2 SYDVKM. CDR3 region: CASSESGTYEQYV. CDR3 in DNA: TGTGCCAGCAGTGAATCAGGGACCTACGAGCAGTACGTC.

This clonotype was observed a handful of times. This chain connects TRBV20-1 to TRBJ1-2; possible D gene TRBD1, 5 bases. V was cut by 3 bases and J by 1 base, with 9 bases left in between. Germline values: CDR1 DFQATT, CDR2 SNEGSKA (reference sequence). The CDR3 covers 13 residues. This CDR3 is CSAREGSNYGYTF. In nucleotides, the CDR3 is TGCAGTGCTAGGGAGGGGAGTAACTATGGCTACACCTTC.

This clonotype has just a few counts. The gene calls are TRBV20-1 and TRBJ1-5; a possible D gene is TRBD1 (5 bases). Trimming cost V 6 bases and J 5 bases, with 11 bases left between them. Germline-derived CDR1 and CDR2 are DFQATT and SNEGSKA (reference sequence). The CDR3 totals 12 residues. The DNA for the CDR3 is TGCAGTGCAACCCGGGGGGATCAGCCCCAGCATTTT. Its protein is CSATRGDQPQHF.

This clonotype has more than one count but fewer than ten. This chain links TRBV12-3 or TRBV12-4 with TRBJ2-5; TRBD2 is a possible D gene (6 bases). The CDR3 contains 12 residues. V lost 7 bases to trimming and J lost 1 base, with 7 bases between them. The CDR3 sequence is CASNGGQETQYF. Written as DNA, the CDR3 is TGTGCCAGCAACGGGGGCCAAGAGACCCAGTACTTC.

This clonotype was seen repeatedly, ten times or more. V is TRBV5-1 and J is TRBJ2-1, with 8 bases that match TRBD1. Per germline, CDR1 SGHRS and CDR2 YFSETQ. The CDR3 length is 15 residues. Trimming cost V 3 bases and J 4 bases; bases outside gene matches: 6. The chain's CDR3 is CASSSGQGNYNEQFF. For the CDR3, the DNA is TGCGCCAGCAGCTCCGGACAGGGTAATTACAATGAGCAGTTCTTC.

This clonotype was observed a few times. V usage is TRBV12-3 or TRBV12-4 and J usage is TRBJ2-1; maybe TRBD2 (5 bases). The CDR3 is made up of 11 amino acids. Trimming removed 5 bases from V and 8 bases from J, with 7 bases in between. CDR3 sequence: CASSGRDEQFF. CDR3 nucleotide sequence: TGTGCCAGCAGTGGGCGGGATGAGCAGTTCTTC.

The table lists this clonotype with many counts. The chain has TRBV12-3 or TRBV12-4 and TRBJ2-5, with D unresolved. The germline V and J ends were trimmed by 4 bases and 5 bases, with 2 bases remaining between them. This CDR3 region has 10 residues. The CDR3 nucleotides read TGTGCCAGCAGTTCCGAGACCCAGTACTTC. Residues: CASSSETQYF.

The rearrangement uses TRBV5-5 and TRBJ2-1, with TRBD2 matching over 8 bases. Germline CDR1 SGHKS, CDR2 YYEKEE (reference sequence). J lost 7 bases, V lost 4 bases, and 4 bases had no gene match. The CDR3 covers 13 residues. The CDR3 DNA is TGTGCCAGCAGCGGACTAGCCGAGAATGAGCAGTTCTTC. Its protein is CASSGLAENEQFF.

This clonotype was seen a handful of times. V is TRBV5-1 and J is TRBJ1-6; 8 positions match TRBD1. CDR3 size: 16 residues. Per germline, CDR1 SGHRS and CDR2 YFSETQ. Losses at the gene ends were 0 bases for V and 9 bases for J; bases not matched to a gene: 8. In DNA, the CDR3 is TGCGCCAGCAGCTTGGAGGGACAGGTGTACGGTTCACCCCTCCACTTT. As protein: CASSLEGQVYGSPLHF. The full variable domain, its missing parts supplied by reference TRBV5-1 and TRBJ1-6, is KAGVTQTPRYLIKTRGQQVTLSCSPISGHRSVSWYQQTPGQGLQFLFEYFSETQRNKGNFPGRFSGRQFSNSRSEMNVSTLELGDSALYLCASSLEGQVYGSPLHFGNGTRLTVT.

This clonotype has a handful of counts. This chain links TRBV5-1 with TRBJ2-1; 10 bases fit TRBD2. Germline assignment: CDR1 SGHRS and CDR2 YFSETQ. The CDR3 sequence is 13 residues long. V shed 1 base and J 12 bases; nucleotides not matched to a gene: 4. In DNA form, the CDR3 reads TGCGCCAGCAGCTTGCAGACTAGCGGGTTGCAGTTCTTC. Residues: CASSLQTSGLQFF.

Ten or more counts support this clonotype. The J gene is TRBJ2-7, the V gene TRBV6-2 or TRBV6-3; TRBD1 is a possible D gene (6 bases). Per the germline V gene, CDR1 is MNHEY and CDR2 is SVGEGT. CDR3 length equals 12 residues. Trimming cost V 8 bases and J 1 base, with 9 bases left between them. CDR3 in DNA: TGTGCCAGCCGGGACACATCCTACGAGCAGTACTTC. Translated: CASRDTSYEQYF.

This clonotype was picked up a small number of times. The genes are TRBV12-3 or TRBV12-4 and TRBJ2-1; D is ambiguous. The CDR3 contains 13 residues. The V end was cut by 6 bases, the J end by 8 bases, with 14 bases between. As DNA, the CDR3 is TGTGCCAGCAGCCCGGCTAGGTGGGATGAGCAGTTCTTC. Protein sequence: CASSPARWDEQFF.

This CDR3 reads CASSHGTLGQVQYF. As DNA, the CDR3 is TGTGCCAGCAGTCACGGGACTCTCGGCCAGGTCCAGTACTTC. V usage is TRBV27 and J usage is TRBJ2-5; TRBD2 is a possible D gene (6 bases). The CDR3 totals 14 residues. The V gene's germline CDR1 is MNHEY and CDR2 SMNVEV (reference sequence). V was trimmed by 5 bases and J by 10 bases, leaving 20 bases between them.

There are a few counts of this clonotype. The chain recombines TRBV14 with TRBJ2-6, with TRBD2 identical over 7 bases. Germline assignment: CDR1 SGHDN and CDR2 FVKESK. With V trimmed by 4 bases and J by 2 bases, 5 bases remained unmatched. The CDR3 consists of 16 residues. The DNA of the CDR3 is TGTGCCAGCAGCCCATGGAGCGGGACTGGGGCCAACGTCCTGACTTTC. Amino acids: CASSPWSGTGANVLTF.

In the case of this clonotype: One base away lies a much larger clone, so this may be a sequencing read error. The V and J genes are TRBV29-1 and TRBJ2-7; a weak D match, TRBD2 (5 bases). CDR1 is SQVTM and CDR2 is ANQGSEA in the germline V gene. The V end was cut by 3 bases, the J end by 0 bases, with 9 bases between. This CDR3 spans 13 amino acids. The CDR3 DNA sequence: TGCAGCGTTGAGGTGGGGAGCTCCTACGAGCAGTACGTC. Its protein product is CSVEVGSSYEQYV.

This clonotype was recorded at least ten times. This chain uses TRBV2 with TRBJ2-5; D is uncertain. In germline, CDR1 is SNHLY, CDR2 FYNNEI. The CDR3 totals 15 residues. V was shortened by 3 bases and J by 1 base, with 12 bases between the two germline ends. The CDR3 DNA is TGTGCCAGCAGTGAGTGGGGATGGCCCCAAGAGACCCAGTACTTC. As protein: CASSEWGWPQETQYF.

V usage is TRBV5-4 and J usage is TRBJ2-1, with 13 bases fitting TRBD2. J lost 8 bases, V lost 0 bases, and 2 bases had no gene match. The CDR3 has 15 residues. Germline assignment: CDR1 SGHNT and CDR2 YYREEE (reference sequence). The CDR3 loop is CASSLGTSGGDEQFF. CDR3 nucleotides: TGTGCCAGCAGCTTGGGGACTAGCGGGGGAGATGAGCAGTTCTTC.

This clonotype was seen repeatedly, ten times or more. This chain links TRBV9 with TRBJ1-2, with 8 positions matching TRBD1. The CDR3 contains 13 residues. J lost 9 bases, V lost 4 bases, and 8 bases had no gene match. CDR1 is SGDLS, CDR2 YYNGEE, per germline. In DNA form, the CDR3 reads TGTGCCAGCAGCCTCGGTAGGACAGGGAGCTACACCTTC. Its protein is CASSLGRTGSYTF.

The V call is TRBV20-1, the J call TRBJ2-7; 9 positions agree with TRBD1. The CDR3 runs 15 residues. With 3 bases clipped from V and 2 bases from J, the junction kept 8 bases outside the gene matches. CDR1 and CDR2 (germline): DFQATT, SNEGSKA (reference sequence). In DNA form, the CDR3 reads TGCAGTGCTAGTATCGGACAGGGGATCCCCTACGAGCAGTACTTC. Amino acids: CSASIGQGIPYEQYF.

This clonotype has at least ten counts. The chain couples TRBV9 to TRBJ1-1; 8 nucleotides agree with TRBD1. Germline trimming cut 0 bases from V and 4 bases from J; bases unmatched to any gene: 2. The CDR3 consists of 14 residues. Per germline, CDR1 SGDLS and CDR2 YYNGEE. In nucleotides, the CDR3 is TGTGCCAGCAGCGTAGGGACAGGGACCACTGAAGCTTTCTTT. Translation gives CASSVGTGTTEAFF.

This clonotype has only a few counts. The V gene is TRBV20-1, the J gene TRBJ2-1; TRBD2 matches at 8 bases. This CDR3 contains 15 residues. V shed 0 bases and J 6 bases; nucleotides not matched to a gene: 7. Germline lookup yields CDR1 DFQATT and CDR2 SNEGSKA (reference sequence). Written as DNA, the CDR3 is TGCAGTGCTAGAGATCGGGACGGGAGGGGCAATGAGCAGTTCTTC. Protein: CSARDRDGRGNEQFF.

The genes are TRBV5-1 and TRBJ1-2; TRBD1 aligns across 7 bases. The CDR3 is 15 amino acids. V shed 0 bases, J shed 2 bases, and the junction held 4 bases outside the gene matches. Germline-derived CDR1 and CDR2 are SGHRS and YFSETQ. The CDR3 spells CASSLGGGANYGYTF. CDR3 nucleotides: TGCGCCAGCAGCTTGGGAGGGGGCGCGAACTATGGCTACACCTTC.

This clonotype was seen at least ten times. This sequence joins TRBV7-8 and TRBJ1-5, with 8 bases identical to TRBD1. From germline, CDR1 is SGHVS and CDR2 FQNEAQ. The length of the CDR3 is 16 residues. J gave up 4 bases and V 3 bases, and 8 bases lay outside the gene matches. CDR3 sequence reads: CASSLAGTGPNQPQHF. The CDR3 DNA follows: TGTGCCAGCAGCTTGGCGGGGACAGGCCCTAATCAGCCCCAGCATTTT.

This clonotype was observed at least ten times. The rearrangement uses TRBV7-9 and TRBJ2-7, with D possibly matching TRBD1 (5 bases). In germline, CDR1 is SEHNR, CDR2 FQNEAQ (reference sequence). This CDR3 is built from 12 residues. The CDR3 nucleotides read TGTGCCAGCAGTTTAGGGGTCTACGAGCAGTACGTC. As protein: CASSLGVYEQYV.

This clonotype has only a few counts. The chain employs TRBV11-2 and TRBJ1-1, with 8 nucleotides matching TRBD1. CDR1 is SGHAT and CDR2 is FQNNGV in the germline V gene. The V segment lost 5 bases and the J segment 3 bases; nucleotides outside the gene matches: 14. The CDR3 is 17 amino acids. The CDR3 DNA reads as TGTGCCAGCAGCACACCCAGGGGGGACAGGAGCCACACTGAAGCTTTCTTT. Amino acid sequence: CASSTPRGDRSHTEAFF.

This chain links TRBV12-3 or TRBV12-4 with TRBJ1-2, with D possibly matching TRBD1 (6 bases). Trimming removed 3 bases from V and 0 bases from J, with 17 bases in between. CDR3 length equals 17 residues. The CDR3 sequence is CASSFARGRKANYGYTF. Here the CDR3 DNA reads TGTGCCAGCAGTTTCGCCAGGGGACGGAAAGCTAACTATGGCTACACCTTC.

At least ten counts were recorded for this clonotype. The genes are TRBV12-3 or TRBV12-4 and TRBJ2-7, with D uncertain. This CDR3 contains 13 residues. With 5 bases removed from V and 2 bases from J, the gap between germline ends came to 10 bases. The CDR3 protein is CASSPDGPYEQYV. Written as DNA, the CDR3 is TGTGCCAGCAGTCCTGACGGACCCTACGAGCAGTACGTC.

CDR3 in DNA: TGTGCCAGCAGTCGGGACCCATGGCGGGGCTACACCTTC. This codes for CASSRDPWRGYTF. This chain connects TRBV6-6 to TRBJ1-2, with D possibly TRBD1 on 5 matching bases. Trimming left V 5 bases short and J 8 bases short, with 15 bases between. Germline V gene sequence: CDR1 MNHNY, CDR2 SVGAGI (reference sequence). This CDR3 is built from 13 residues.

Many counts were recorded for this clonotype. The CDR3 region is CSARDNGGRAPYEQYF. The CDR3 DNA reads TGCAGTGCTAGAGATAACGGAGGGAGGGCCCCCTACGAGCAGTACTTC. The chain joins TRBV20-1 to TRBJ2-7, with 7 bases that match TRBD2. V was clipped by 0 bases and J by 2 bases; unmatched bases: 10. This CDR3 spans 16 amino acids. Germline lookup yields CDR1 DFQATT and CDR2 SNEGSKA (reference sequence).

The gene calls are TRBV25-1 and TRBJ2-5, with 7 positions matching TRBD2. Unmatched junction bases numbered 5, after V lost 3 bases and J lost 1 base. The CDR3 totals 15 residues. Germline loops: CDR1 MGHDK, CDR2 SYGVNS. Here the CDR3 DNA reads TGTGCCAGCAGTGAGAGTAGCGGGTGCCAAGAGACCCAGTACTTC. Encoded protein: CASSESSGCQETQYF.

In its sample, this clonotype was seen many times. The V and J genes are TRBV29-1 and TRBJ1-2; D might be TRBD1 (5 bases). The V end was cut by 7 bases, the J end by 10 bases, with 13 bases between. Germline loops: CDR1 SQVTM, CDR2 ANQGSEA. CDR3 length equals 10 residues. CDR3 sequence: CSARDADYTF. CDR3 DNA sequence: TGCAGCGCTCGGGACGCTGACTACACCTTC.